Included here is one T cell receptor beta chain sequence, with context. What it binds is not known. V shed 3 bases and J 3 bases; nucleotides not matched to a gene: 8. The CDR3 is 16 amino acids. The germline gives CDR1 SGHKS, CDR2 YYEKEE (reference sequence). 60 Vbeta and 13 Jbeta primers were used in PCR. Clones were sequenced by immunoSEQ multiplex PCR, and TCRdb holds only the in-frame ones, with some missing. The repertoire holds 80,000 to 90,000 clones, roughly three quarters seen once, with roughly 2.5% in the top ten. This specimen belongs to a study of cytomegalovirus exposure and HLA in healthy donors. Study results and limitations: Sequencing likely caused a cluster of highly shared sequence variants. Highest at DRB1 and lowest at HLA-C, TCR association rates differed among HLA loci in a later analysis. Among the most significant clusters, several appeared linked to common viral pathogens in a later analysis. Presence/absence analyses rested on an assumption that sequencing depth was roughly uniform across donors.

The sequencing sample was made of PBMCs. The chain is built from TRBV5-5 and TRBJ2-2; 7 bases line up with TRBD1. This receptor was obtained from a man aged 25 to 40 in good health and CMV-seronegative. CDR3 sequence: CASSSNRGADTGELFF. The CDR3 DNA follows: TGTGCCAGCAGCTCGAACAGGGGTGCGGACACCGGGGAGCTGTTTTTT.